This T cell receptor beta chain was found in a study of T cells after yellow fever vaccination. At the level of the study: Investigators sorted EM, EMRA, CM and Tscm memory subsets, relying on CD3, CD45RA, CCR7 and CD95.

Findings of the study overall: Most clones from primary vaccination resurfaced after the booster (about 95% CD4, about 91% CD8). Researchers cautioned that FACS-sorted repertoires could harbor abundant clonotypes contaminating from the bulk population.

Production of TCR cDNA was by 5'RACE template switching, which also added a universal primer site and UMIs. TCRdb processed the 5' RACE reads anew with MiXCR; each CDR3 protein has one entry. The sample includes 29,000 or so distinct CDR3 sequences, 6% to 8% of them seen just once. CDR1 and CDR2 from the germline V gene are SQVTM and ANQGSEA. V dropped 6 bases and J dropped 7 bases, with 28 bases sitting between them. The CDR3 runs to 17 residues. In its sample, this clonotype was seen a few times. This receptor was obtained from a young man who received the YFV17D yellow fever vaccine. The sample was PBMCs, either bulk or a sorted T-cell subset (CD4+, CD8+, memory, or dextramer-sorted; not recorded which), taken on the day of the yellow fever booster vaccination. The chain uses TRBV29-1 and TRBJ2-1, with D perhaps matching TRBD1 or TRBD2 (6 bases each). In DNA form, the CDR3 reads TGCAGCGTCCGAGGGGGGACGGGACGAAATTCAAAGAATGAGCAGTTCTTC. It codes for CSVRGGTGRNSKNEQFF.